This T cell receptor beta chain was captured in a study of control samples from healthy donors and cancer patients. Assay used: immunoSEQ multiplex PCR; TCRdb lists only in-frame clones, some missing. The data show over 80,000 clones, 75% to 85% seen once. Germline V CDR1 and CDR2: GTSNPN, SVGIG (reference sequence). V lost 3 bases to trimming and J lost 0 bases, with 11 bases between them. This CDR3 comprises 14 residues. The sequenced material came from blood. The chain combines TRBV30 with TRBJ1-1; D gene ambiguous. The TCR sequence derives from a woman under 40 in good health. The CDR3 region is CAWRGEAVNTEAFF. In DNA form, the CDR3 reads TGTGCCTGGAGGGGCGAAGCAGTGAACACTGAAGCTTTCTTT.